This entry concerns a single T cell receptor beta chain. This entry comes from a study of CD8 T cells in Susac syndrome. The trim removed 0 bases at V and 1 base at J, leaving 5 bases unmatched. The CDR3 extends over 18 amino acids. Germline values: CDR1 SGHRS, CDR2 YFSETQ. The authors reverse transcribed roughly 0.5 to 1 ug RNA with random hexamers. TCRdb used MiXCR to reprocess the immunoSEQ multiplex PCR reads, holding one entry per CDR3 protein. Of about 180,000 distinct CDR3 sequences listed, roughly 94% are singletons. The rearrangement links TRBV5-1 to TRBJ2-5; the match to TRBD2 covers 14 bases. The receptor was derived from a human donor with Susac syndrome. Material: CD4+ T cells from PBMCs. The CDR3 DNA reads TGCGCCAGCAGCTTGGAGCCCGGACTAGCGGGGGGCCAAGAGACCCAGTACTTC. Protein: CASSLEPGLAGGQETQYF.